One TCR beta chain is described in this entry. Its target is unknown. This entry belongs to a study of shared clonotypes between healthy human individuals. From CD4+ cells came CD45RA+ naive and CD45RA-negative memory subsets. J lost 7 bases, V lost 4 bases, and 12 bases had no gene match. This CDR3 contains 16 residues. The V gene's germline CDR1 is SGHNT and CDR2 YENEEA. Genomic DNA (from each subset) was split evenly across several immunoSEQ plates. The data were produced by immunoSEQ multiplex PCR, yet TCRdb's version contains in-frame clones alone and is incomplete. The data hold hundreds of thousands of clones, with almost 97% observed a single time. Study results and limitations: Clonotypes shared by all four donors outscored non-shared clonotypes in generation probability.

The specimen sequenced was naive CD4+ T cells sorted from blood. Specified subset: CD45RA+ positively selected. The receptor comes from a woman under 40 in good health. The V gene is TRBV11-3, the J gene TRBJ2-1; 8 positions agree with TRBD2. The CDR3 loop reads CASSSGLRGRPNEQFF. The CDR3 nucleotides read TGTGCCAGCAGCTCGGGACTGCGCGGGAGGCCAAATGAGCAGTTCTTC.